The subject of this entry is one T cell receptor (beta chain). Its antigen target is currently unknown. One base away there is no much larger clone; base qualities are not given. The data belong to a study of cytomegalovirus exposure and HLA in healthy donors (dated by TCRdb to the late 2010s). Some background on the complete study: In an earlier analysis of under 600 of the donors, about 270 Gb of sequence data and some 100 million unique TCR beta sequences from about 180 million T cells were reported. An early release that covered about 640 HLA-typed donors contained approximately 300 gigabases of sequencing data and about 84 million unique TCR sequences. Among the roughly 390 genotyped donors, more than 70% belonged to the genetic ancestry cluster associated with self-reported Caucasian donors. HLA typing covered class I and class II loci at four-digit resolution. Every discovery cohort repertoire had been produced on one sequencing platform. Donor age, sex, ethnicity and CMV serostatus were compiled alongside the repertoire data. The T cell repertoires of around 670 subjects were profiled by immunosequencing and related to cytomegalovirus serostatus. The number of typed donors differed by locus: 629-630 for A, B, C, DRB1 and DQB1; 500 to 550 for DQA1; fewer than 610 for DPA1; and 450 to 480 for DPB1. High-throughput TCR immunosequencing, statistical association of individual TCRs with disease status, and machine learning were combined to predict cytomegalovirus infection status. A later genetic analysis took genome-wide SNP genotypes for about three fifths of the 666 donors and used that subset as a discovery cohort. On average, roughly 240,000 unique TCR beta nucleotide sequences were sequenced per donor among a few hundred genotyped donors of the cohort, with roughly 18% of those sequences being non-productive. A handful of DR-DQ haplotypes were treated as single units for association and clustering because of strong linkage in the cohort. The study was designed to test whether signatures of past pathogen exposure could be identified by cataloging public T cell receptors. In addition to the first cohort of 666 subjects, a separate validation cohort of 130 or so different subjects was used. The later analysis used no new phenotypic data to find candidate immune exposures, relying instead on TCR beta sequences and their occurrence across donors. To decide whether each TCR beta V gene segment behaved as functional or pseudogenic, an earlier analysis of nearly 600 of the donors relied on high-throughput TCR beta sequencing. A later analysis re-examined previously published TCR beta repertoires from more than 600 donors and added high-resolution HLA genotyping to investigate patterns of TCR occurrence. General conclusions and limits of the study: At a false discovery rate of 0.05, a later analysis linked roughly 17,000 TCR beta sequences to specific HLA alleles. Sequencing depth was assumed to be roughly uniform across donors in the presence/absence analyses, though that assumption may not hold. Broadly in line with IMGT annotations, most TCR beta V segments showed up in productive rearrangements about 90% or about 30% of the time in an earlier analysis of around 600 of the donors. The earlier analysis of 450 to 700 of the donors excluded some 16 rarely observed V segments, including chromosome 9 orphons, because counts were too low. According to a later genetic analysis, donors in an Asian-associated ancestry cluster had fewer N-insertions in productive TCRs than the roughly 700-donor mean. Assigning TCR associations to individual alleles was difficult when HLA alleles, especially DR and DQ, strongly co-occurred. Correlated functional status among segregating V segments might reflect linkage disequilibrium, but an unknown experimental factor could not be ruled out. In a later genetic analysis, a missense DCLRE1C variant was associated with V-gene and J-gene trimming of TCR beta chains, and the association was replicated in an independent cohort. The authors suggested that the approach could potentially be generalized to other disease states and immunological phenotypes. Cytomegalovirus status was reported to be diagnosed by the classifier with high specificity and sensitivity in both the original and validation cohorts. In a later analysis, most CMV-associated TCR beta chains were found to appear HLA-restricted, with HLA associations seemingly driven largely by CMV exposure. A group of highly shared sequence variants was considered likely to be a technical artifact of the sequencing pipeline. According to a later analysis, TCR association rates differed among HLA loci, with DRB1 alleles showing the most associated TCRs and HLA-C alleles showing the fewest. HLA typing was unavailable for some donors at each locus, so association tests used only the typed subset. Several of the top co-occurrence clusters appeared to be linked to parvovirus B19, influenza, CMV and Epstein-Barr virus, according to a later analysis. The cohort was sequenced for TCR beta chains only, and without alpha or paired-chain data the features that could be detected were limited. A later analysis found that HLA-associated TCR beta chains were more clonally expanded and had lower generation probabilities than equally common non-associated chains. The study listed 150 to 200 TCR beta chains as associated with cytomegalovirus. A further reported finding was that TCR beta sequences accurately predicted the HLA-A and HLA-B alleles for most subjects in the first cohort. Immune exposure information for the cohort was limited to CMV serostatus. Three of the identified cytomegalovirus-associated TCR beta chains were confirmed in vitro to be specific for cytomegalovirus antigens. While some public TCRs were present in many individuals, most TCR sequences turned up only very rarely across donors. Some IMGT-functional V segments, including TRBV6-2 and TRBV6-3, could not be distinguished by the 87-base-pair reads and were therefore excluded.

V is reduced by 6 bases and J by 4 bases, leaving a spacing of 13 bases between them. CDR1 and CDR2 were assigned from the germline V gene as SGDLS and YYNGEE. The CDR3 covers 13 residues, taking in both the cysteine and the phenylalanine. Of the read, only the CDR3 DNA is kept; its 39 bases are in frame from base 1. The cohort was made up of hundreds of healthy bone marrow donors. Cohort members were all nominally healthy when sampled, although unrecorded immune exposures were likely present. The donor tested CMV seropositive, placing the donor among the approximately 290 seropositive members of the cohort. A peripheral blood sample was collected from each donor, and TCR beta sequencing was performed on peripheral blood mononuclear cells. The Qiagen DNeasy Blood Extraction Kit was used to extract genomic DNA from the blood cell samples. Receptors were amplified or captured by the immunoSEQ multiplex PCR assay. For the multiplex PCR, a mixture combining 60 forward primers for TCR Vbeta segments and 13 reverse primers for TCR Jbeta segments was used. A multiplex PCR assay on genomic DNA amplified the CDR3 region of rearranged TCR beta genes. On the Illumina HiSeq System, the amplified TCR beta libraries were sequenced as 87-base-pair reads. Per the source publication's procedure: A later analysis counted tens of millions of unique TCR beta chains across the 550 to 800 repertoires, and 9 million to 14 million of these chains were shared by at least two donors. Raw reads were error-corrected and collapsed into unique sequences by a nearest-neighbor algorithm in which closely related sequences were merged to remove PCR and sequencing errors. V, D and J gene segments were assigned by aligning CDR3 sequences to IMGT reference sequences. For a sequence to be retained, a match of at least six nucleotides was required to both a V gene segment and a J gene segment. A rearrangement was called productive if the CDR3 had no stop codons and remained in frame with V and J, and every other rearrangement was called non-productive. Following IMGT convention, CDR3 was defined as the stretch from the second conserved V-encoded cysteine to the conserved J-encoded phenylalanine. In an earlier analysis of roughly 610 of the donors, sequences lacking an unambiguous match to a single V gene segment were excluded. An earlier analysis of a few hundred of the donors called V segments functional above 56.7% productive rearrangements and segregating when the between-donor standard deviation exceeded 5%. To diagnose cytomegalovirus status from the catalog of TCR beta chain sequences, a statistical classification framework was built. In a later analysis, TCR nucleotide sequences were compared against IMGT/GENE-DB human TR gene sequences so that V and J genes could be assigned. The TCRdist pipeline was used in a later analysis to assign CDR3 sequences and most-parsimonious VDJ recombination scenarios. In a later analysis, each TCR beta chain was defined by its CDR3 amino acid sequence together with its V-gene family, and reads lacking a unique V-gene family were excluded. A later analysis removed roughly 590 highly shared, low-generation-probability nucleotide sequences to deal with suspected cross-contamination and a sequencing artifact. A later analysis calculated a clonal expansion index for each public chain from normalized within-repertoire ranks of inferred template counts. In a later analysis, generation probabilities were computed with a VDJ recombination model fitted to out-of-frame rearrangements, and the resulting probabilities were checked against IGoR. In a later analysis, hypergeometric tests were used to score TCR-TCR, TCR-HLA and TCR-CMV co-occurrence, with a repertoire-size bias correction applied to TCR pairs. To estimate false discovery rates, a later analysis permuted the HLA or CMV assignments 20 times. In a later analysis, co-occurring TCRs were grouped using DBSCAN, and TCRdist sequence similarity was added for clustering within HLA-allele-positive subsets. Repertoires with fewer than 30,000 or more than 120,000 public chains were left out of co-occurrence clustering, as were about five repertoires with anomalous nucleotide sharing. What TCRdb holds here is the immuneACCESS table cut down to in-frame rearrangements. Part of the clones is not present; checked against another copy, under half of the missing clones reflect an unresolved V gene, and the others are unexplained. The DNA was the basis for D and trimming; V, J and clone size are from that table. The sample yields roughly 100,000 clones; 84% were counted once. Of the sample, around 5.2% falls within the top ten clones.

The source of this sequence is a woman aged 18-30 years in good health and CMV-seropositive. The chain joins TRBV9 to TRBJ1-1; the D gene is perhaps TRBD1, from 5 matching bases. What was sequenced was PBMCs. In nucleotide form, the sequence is TGTGCCAGCACCGGGGGTAGTAGCACTGAAGCTTTCTTT. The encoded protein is CASTGGSSTEAFF.